The 11 T cell receptor beta chains in this list originate from one sample, sequenced in a study of control samples from healthy donors and cancer patients. Here immunoSEQ multiplex PCR was the method, and the copy in TCRdb shows in-frame clones only, minus some. The table lists about 140,000 clones, approximately 90% of them singletons. The specimen sequenced was blood. The receptors stem from a young woman in good health.

This clone showed up just once. The genes are TRBV7-6 and TRBJ1-2; D gene unclear. CDR1 is SGHVS, CDR2 FNYEAQ, per germline. The CDR3 length is 19 residues. V lost 5 bases and J 0 bases, leaving 25 bases between the germline ends. CDR3 nucleotide sequence: TGTGCCAGCAGCGATTGGTACGTTACCCTGGGGATGCCTAACTATGGCTACACCTTC. Protein: CASSDWYVTLGMPNYGYTF.

CDR3 sequence (DNA): TGTGCCAGCAGCTTATCCGGGACAGCGAATTCACCCCTCCACTTT. It translates to CASSLSGTANSPLHF. The chain uses TRBV5-4 and TRBJ1-6, with 7 bases matching TRBD1. The germline gives CDR1 SGHNT, CDR2 YYREEE (reference sequence). This CDR3 comprises 15 residues. Unmatched junction bases numbered 6, after V lost 2 bases and J lost 7 bases.

The chain links TRBV7-9 to TRBJ2-3; D is unresolved. V lost 3 bases, J lost 1 base, and 8 bases lay in between. CDR1 SEHNR and CDR2 FQNEAQ come from the germline V gene (reference sequence). There are 14 residues in the CDR3. The CDR3 bases are TGTGCCAGCAGCTTCTTTTGGGGCACAGATACGCAGTATTTT. Its protein is CASSFFWGTDTQYF.

This rearrangement joins TRBV19 to TRBJ2-1; 12 nucleotides match TRBD2. The CDR3 runs to 15 residues. CDR1 LNHDA and CDR2 SQIVND come from the germline V gene (reference sequence). V dropped 0 bases and J dropped 9; count of bases not matched to a gene: 3. Here the CDR3 DNA reads TGTGCCAGTAGTATAGAACTAGCGGGAGGCGGTGAGCAGTTCTTC. Translating it yields CASSIELAGGGEQFF.

Details on this clone: This sample also contains other DNA sequences that code for the same CDR3. The gene calls are TRBV7-9 and TRBJ1-5; a possible D gene is TRBD1 (5 bases). The V and J ends lost 1 base and 5 bases respectively, with 6 bases between them. The CDR3 covers 13 residues. CDR1 is SEHNR and CDR2 is FQNEAQ in the germline V gene (reference sequence). The CDR3 nucleotides are TGTGCCAGCAGCTTAGAAGGGGATCAGCCCCAGCATTTT. Translated, it gives CASSLEGDQPQHF.

The genes are TRBV4-2 and TRBJ2-3, with 12 nucleotides matching TRBD2. From germline, CDR1 is LGHNA and CDR2 YNFKEQ. The CDR3 runs to 15 residues. Trimming cost V 1 base and J 4 bases; bases outside gene matches: 0. The CDR3 here is CASSQGTSGADTQYF. CDR3 sequence (DNA): TGTGCCAGCAGCCAAGGGACTAGCGGGGCAGATACGCAGTATTTT.

The rearrangement joins TRBV28 to TRBJ1-1, with D tentatively TRBD1 (6 bases). Trimming took 3 bases from V and 6 from J, leaving 17 bases between them. CDR3 length equals 15 residues. CDR1 and CDR2 (germline): MDHEN, SYDVKM. CDR3 protein: CASSFGGQGSAEAFF. For the CDR3, the DNA is TGTGCCAGCAGTTTCGGGGGGCAAGGGAGTGCTGAAGCTTTCTTT.

This rearrangement joins TRBV12-3 or TRBV12-4 to TRBJ1-4; the match to TRBD1 covers 7 bases. CDR3 size: 13 residues. The V and J ends lost 9 bases and 3 bases, in that order; junction bases with no gene match: 4. The CDR3 DNA reads as TGTGCCAGTAGGACAGGAGCTAATGAAAAACTGTTTTTT. It specifies CASRTGANEKLFF.

The chain is built from TRBV27 and TRBJ1-2; weak D call: TRBD1 (6 bases). The CDR3 loop spans 12 amino acids. In germline, CDR1 is MNHEY, CDR2 SMNVEV (reference sequence). The V gene lost 7 bases and the J gene lost 4 bases, with 10 bases spanning the gap. The CDR3 DNA reads TGTGCCAGCAAACCGGGGGCCTATGGCTACACCTTC. Protein: CASKPGAYGYTF.

This chain links TRBV5-1 with TRBJ1-5, with 7 bases identical to TRBD1. V lost 4 bases, J lost 7 bases, and 11 bases stayed unmatched. The CDR3 extends over 15 amino acids. Germline CDR1 and CDR2: SGHRS and YFSETQ. The DNA for the CDR3 is TGCGCCAGCAGCCCACTCGGACAGGTTGGCCAGCCCCAGCATTTT. Amino acid sequence: CASSPLGQVGQPQHF.

In this sample, this clone turned up a few times. V usage is TRBV6-4 and J usage is TRBJ1-5; D uncertain. The germline V gene has CDR1 MRHNA and CDR2 SNTAGT. Trimming removed 0 bases at V and 1 base at J, with 1 base between. This CDR3 has 13 residues. CDR3: CASSDSSNQPQHF. DNA of the CDR3: TGTGCCAGCAGTGACTCAAGCAATCAGCCCCAGCATTTT.